This TCR beta chain was sequenced in a study of identical twins. Germline V gene lookup returns CDR1 DFQATT and CDR2 SNEGSKA (reference sequence). Deletions cut 8 bases from V and 8 bases from J, with 19 bases between. This CDR3 is 13 amino acids long. TCRdb reprocessed the 5' RACE reads with MiXCR, giving one entry per CDR3 protein. The sample consists of 200,000 to 250,000 distinct CDR3 sequences, 6.5% to 8.5% of them appearing once. The sample also formed part of further work on yellow fever vaccine responses in identical twins.

The chain is built from TRBV20-1 and TRBJ2-1, with D possibly TRBD1 on 6 matching bases. Specimen: memory (CD45RO+) T cells sorted from blood. The clonotype was recovered from a woman younger than 35 in good health. This CDR3 is CSLSQGKVYEQFF. The CDR3 DNA reads as TGCAGTCTATCACAGGGAAAGGTTTATGAGCAGTTCTTC.